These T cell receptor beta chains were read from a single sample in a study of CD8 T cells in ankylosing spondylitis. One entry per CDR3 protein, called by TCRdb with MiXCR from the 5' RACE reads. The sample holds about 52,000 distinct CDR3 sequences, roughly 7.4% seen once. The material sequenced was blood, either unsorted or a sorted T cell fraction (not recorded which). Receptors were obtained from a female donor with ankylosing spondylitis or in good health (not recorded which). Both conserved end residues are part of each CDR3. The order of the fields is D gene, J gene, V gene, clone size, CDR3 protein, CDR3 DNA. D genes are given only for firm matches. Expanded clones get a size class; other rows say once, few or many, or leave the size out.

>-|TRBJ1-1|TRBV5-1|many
CASSLAGTGATEAFF
TGCGCCAGCAGCTTGGCTGGAACAGGAGCCACTGAAGCTTTCTTT
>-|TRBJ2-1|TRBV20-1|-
CSARGGADEQFF
TGCAGTGCTAGAGGGGGGGCGGATGAGCAGTTCTTC
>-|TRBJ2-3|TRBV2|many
CASLFQTPTDTQYF
TGTGCCAGCTTATTCCAAACGCCTACAGATACGCAGTATTTT
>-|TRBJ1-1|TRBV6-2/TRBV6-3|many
CASSYGGASVNTEAFF
TGTGCCAGCAGTTACGGCGGGGCCTCTGTGAACACTGAAGCTTTCTTT
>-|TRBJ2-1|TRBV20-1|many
CSAPGGRSYNEQFF
TGCAGTGCCCCTGGGGGGAGGTCCTACAATGAGCAGTTCTTC
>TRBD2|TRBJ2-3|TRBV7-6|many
CASSPGTSGGATDTQYF
TGTGCCAGCAGCCCCGGGACTAGCGGGGGGGCAACAGATACGCAGTATTTT
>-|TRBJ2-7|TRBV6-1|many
CASSESPAGNYEQYF
TGTGCCAGCAGTGAATCTCCGGCAGGGAACTACGAGCAGTACTTC
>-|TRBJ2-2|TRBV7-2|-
CASSLGSGSGELFF
TGTGCCAGCAGCTTAGGATCCGGATCCGGGGAGCTGTTTTTT
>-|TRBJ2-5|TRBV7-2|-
CASSLEVGETQYF
TGTGCCAGCAGCTTAGAAGTGGGAGAGACCCAGTACTTC
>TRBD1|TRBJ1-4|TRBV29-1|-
CSVGDRRNEKLFF
TGCAGCGTAGGGGACAGACGAAATGAAAAACTGTTTTTT
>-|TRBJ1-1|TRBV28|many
CASSLYREGEAFF
TGTGCCAGCAGTTTATACAGGGAGGGTGAAGCTTTCTTT
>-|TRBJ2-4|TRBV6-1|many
CASSSDPEKYF
TGTGCCAGCAGTTCCGACCCGGAAAAGTACTTC
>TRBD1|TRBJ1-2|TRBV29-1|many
CSVVTGTVNYGYTF
TGCAGCGTTGTCACAGGGACAGTGAACTATGGCTACACCTTC
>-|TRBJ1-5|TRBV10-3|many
CAISESTGPGSQPQHF
TGTGCCATCAGTGAGTCGACAGGCCCAGGGAGTCAGCCCCAGCATTTT
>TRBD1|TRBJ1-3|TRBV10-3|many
CAIRGQISGNTIYF
TGTGCCATCAGGGGACAGATCTCTGGAAACACCATATATTTT
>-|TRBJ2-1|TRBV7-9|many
CASSFGGRGGEQFF
TGTGCCAGCAGCTTTGGAGGGCGGGGCGGTGAGCAGTTCTTC
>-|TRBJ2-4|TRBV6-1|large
CASSEIRGVGAKNIQYF
TGTGCCAGCAGTGAAATTAGGGGAGTTGGAGCCAAAAACATTCAGTACTTC
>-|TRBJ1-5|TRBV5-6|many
CASSFTGKDQPQHF
TGTGCCAGCAGCTTTACAGGGAAGGATCAGCCCCAGCATTTT
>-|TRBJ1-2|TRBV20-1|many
CSARGQGKGNGYTF
TGCAGTGCTAGAGGGCAGGGTAAAGGGAATGGCTACACCTTC
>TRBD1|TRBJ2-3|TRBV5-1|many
CASSLGQAGADTQYF
TGCGCCAGCAGCCTTGGACAGGCTGGCGCAGATACGCAGTATTTT
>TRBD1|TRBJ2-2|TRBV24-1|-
CAVGDRENTGELFF
TGTGCCGTTGGTGACAGGGAGAACACCGGGGAGCTGTTTTTT
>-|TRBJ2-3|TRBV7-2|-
CASSLWSADTQYF
TGTGCCAGCAGCTTATGGTCCGCAGATACGCAGTATTTT
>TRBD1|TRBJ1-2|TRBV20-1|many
CSARGDRHYGYTF
TGCAGTGCTAGAGGGGACAGGCACTATGGCTACACCTTC
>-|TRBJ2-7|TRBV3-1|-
CVSSLSRDYGEQYF
TGTGTCAGCAGCCTCTCGAGGGATTATGGTGAGCAGTACTTC
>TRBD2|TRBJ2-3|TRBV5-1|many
CASSLAGGGSTDTQYF
TGCGCCAGCAGCTTGGCGGGGGGGGGAAGCACAGATACGCAGTATTTT
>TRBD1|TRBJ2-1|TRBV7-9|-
CASSLAGTVYNEQFF
TGTGCCAGCAGCTTAGCCGGGACAGTCTACAATGAGCAGTTCTTC
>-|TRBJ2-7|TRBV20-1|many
CSANDQDAYEQYF
TGTAGTGCTAATGATCAGGATGCCTACGAGCAGTACTTC
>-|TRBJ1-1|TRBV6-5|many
CASSSSPGPAFF
TGTGCCAGCAGTTCCAGCCCAGGGCCGGCTTTCTTT
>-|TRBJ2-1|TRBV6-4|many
CASSAIGGAGNEQFF
TGTGCCAGCAGTGCTATAGGGGGGGCCGGGAATGAGCAGTTCTTC
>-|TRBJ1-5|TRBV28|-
CASSSGVSTANNQPQHF
TGTGCCAGCAGTTCAGGAGTATCGACAGCCAACAATCAGCCCCAGCATTTT
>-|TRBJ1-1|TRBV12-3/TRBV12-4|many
CASPQGAQAEAFF
TGTGCCAGCCCCCAAGGGGCCCAGGCTGAAGCTTTCTTT
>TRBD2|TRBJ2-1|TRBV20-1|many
CSARPLAGGYNEQFF
TGCAGTGCTAGACCTCTAGCGGGGGGCTACAATGAGCAGTTCTTC
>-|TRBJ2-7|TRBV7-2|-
CASSFGGLYEQYF
TGTGCCAGCAGCTTTGGGGGACTCTACGAGCAGTACTTC
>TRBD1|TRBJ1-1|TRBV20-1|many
CSAGGQGASANTEAFF
TGCAGTGCCGGGGGACAGGGGGCCTCTGCGAACACTGAAGCTTTCTTT
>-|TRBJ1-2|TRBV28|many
CASSLLPPLDYGYTF
TGTGCCAGCAGTTTACTCCCCCCATTGGACTATGGCTACACCTTC
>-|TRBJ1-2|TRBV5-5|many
CASSSAWTNYGYTF
TGTGCCAGCAGCTCCGCCTGGACGAACTATGGCTACACCTTC
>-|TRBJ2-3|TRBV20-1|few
CSARNRNTDTQYF
TGCAGTGCTAGGAACAGGAACACAGATACGCAGTATTTT
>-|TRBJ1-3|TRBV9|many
CASSATWIGGGSGNTIYF
TGTGCCAGCAGCGCCACTTGGATAGGGGGAGGCTCTGGAAACACCATATATTTT
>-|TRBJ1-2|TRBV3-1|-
CASSSRGGYTF
TGTGCCAGCAGCTCTCGGGGGGGCTACACCTTC
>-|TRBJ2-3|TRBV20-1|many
CSAYTGRGTDTQYF
TGCAGTGCTTATACAGGGAGAGGCACAGATACGCAGTATTTT